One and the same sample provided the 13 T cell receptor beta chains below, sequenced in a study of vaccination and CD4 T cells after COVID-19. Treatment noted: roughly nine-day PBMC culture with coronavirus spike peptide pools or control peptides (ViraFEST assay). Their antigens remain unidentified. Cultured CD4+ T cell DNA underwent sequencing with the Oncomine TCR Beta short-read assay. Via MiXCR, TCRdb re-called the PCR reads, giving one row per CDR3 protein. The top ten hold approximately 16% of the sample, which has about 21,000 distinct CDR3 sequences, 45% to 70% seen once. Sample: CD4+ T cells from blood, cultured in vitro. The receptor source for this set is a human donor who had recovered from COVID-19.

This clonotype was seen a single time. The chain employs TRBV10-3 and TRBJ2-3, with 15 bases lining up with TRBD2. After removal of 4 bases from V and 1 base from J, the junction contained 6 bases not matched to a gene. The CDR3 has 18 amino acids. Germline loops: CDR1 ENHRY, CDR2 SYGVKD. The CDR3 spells CAISGTSGGAGGTDTQYF. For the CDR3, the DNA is TGTGCCATCAGTGGGACTAGCGGGGGGGCAGGAGGCACAGATACGCAGTATTTT.

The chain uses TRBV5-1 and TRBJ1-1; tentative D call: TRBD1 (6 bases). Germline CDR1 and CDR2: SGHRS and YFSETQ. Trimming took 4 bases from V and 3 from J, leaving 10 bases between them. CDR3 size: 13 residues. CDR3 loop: CASSPRGDTEAFF. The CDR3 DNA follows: TGCGCCAGCAGCCCCAGGGGCGACACTGAAGCTTTCTTT.

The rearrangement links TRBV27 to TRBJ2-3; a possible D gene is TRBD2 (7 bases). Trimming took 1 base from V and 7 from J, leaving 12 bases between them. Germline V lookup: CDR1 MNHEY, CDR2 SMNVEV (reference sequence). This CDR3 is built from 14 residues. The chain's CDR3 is CASSLFRGAHTQYF. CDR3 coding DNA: TGTGCCAGCAGTTTATTTCGGGGGGCGCATACGCAGTATTTT.

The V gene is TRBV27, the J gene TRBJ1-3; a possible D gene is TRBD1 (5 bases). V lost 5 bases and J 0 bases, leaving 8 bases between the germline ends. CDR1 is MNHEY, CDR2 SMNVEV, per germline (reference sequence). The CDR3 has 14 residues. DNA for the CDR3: TGTGCCAGCAGTGACAGTCACTCTGGAAACACCATATATTTT. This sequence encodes CASSDSHSGNTIYF.

Here the CDR3 reads CASTGTPGSGANVLTF. The CDR3 DNA sequence: TGTGCCAGCACCGGGACTCCAGGCTCTGGGGCCAACGTCCTGACTTTC. The chain has TRBV5-4 and TRBJ2-6; perhaps TRBD2 as D (6 bases). This CDR3 has 16 residues. Germline-derived CDR1 and CDR2 are SGHNT and YYREEE (reference sequence). Between the trimmed V and J ends, which lost 6 bases and 0 bases, there was a span of 13 bases.

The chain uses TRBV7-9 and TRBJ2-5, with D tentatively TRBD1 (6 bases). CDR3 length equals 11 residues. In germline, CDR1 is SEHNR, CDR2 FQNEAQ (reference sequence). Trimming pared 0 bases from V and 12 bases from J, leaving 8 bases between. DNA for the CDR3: TGTGCCAGCAGCTTAGCGGGGGCGGAGTACTTC. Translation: CASSLAGAEYF.

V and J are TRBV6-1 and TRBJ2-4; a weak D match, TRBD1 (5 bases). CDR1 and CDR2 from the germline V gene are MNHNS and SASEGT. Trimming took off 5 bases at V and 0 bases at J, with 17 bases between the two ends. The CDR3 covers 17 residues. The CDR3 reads CASSPLGVSIAKNIQYF. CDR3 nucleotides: TGTGCCAGCAGTCCCCTAGGGGTTTCCATAGCCAAAAACATTCAGTACTTC.

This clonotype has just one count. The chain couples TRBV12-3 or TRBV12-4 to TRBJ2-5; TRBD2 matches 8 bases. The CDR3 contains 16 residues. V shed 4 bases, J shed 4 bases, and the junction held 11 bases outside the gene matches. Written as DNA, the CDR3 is TGTGCCAGCAGTTCCGGTCGGGGGGGAGGCATAGAGACCCAGTACTTC. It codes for CASSSGRGGGIETQYF.

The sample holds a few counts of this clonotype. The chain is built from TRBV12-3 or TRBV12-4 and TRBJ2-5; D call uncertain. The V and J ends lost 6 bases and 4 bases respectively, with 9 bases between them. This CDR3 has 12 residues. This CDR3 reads CASSLISETQYF. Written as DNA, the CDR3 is TGTGCCAGCAGCTTGATTTCAGAGACCCAGTACTTC.

CDR3 bases: TGTGCCAGCAGTTACTCGATTGGGCAGGCCGGTTCGGGAACTGAAGCTTTCTTT. Translating gives CASSYSIGQAGSGTEAFF. J is TRBJ1-1 and V is TRBV6-2 or TRBV6-3; D not resolved. This CDR3 comprises 18 residues. V was pared by 0 bases and J by 5 bases, with 22 bases between. The germline V gene encodes CDR1 MNHEY and CDR2 SVGEGT.

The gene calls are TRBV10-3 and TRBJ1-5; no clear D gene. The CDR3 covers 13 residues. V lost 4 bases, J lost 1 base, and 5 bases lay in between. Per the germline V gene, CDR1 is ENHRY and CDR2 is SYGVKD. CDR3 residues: CAISVGSNQPQHF. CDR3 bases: TGTGCCATCAGTGTGGGCAGCAATCAGCCCCAGCATTTT.

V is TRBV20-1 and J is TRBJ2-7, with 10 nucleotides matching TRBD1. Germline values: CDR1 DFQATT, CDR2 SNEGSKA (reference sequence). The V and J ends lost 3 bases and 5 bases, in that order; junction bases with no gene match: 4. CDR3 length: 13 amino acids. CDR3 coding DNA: TGCAGTGCTAGGACAGGGGGCATAGACGAGCAGTACTTC. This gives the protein CSARTGGIDEQYF.

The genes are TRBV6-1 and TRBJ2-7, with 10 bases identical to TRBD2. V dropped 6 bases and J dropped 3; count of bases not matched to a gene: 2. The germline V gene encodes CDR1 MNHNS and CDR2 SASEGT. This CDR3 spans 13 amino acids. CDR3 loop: CASRIAGGYEQYF. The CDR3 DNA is TGTGCCAGCAGGATAGCGGGAGGCTACGAGCAGTACTTC.